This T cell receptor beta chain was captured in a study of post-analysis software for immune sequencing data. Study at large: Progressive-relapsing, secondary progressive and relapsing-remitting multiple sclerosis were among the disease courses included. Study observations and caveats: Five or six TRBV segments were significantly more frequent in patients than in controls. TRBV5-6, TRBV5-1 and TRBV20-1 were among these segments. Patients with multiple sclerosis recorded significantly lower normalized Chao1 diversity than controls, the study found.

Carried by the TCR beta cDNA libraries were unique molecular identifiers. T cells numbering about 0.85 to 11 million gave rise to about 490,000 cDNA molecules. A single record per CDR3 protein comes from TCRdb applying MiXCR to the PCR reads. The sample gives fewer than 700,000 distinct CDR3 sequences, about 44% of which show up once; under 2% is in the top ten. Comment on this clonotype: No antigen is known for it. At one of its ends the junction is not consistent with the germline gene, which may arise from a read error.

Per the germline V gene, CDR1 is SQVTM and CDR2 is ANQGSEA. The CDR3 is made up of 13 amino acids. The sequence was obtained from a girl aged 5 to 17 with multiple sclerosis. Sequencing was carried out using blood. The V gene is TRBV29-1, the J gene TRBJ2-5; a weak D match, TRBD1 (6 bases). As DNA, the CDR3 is TGCAGCATTGAACAGGGCCACGGAGAGACCCAGTACTTC. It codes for CSIEQGHGETQYF.